The rows below give T cell receptor beta chains drawn from one sample of a study of control samples from healthy donors and cancer patients. Repertoires were generated with immunoSEQ multiplex PCR, while TCRdb's copy carries only in-frame clones and drops some. The sample shows about 120,000 clones, around 92% of them seen only once. Sequences were obtained from blood. The receptor set was obtained from a woman between 45 and 65 years old in good health. The CDR3 runs from the conserved cysteine through the conserved F or W. The order of the fields is CDR3 DNA, CDR3 protein, J gene, clone size, D gene, V gene. D genes are given only for firm matches. For some rows the clone size is stated as once, few or many, or as a class when expanded; others skip it.

DNA: TGTGCCAGCAGGGGGCTCGCAGATACGCAGTATTTT; CDR3: CASRGLADTQYF; J: TRBJ2-3; size: few; D: NA; V: TRBV25-1
DNA: TGTGCCAGCAGTTACTCTCGGACTGGCCACGAGCAGTACTTC; CDR3: CASSYSRTGHEQYF; J: TRBJ2-7; size: NA; D: NA; V: TRBV6-6
DNA: TGTGCCAGCAGTGTTTCACGACAGGGCGCTAACTATGGCTACACCTTC; CDR3: CASSVSRQGANYGYTF; J: TRBJ1-2; size: few; D: TRBD1; V: TRBV6-1
DNA: TGTGCCAGTAGTATGAGCGGGACAGTCCATGGCTACACCTTC; CDR3: CASSMSGTVHGYTF; J: TRBJ1-2; size: NA; D: TRBD1; V: TRBV19
DNA: TGTGCCAGTAGTATATCAGCACACACTGAAGCTTTCTTT; CDR3: CASSISAHTEAFF; J: TRBJ1-1; size: NA; D: NA; V: TRBV19
DNA: TGTGCCAGCAAGAGACAGGGAAGGGCTTTCTTT; CDR3: CASKRQGRAFF; J: TRBJ1-1; size: NA; D: TRBD1; V: TRBV6-5
DNA: TGTGCCAGCTCACCACCGGGGGCAGCCGGGGTCCTCCACTTT; CDR3: CASSPPGAAGVLHF; J: TRBJ1-6; size: NA; D: NA; V: TRBV18
DNA: TGTGCCAGCAGCGGCGACAGTGAAAGCTATGGCTACACCTTC; CDR3: CASSGDSESYGYTF; J: TRBJ1-2; size: NA; D: NA; V: TRBV7-9
DNA: TGCAGCGTTCAAAGCTCCACTCGAACTAGTACCCAGTACTTC; CDR3: CSVQSSTRTSTQYF; J: TRBJ2-5; size: NA; D: NA; V: TRBV29-1
DNA: TGTGCCAGCAGCTTAGCGACTTCCCAAGAGACCCAGTACTTC; CDR3: CASSLATSQETQYF; J: TRBJ2-5; size: NA; D: NA; V: TRBV7-2
DNA: TGTGCCAGCAGCGTACAGACAGGGTCCGGGGAGCTGTTTTTT; CDR3: CASSVQTGSGELFF; J: TRBJ2-2; size: once; D: TRBD1; V: TRBV9
DNA: TGCGCCAGCAGCTTGTCTAGCAGGACCGGAAAACTGTTTTTT; CDR3: CASSLSSRTGKLFF; J: TRBJ1-4; size: NA; D: NA; V: TRBV5-1
DNA: TGTGCCAGCAGCTTACAGAGCAATCAGCCCCAGCATTTT; CDR3: CASSLQSNQPQHF; J: TRBJ1-5; size: NA; D: NA; V: TRBV5-8
DNA: TGTGCCAGCCAAACGTGGGACACTGAAGCTTTCTTT; CDR3: CASQTWDTEAFF; J: TRBJ1-1; size: once; D: NA; V: TRBV19
DNA: TGTGCCAGCTCACGAGGACAGGGGGCTGAAGCTTTCTTT; CDR3: CASSRGQGAEAFF; J: TRBJ1-1; size: NA; D: TRBD1; V: TRBV18
DNA: TGTGCCAGCAGCCCCCGTTTAGGAAGGAACACTGAAGCTTTCTTT; CDR3: CASSPRLGRNTEAFF; J: TRBJ1-1; size: NA; D: NA; V: TRBV14
DNA: TGTGCCAGCAGATGGAGGACTAGCGGCACTAGGGGAACCCAGTACTTC; CDR3: CASRWRTSGTRGTQYF; J: TRBJ2-5; size: NA; D: TRBD2; V: TRBV2
DNA: TGTGCCAGCCGGGCAACGGGCGCTAGCACAGATACGCAGTATTTT; CDR3: CASRATGASTDTQYF; J: TRBJ2-3; size: NA; D: NA; V: TRBV6-5
DNA: TGCGCCAGCGGAACACAGGGAGGGAATGAGCAGTTCTTC; CDR3: CASGTQGGNEQFF; J: TRBJ2-1; size: NA; D: NA; V: TRBV5-1
DNA: TGCGCCAGCCCTCGAGCCTCGGACCTCAATCAGCCCCAGCATTTT; CDR3: CASPRASDLNQPQHF; J: TRBJ1-5; size: few; D: NA; V: TRBV23-1
DNA: TGTGCCAGCAGTGAATTCGGGATGAACACTGAAGCTTTCTTT; CDR3: CASSEFGMNTEAFF; J: TRBJ1-1; size: NA; D: NA; V: TRBV25-1
DNA: TGTGCCAGCAGTTTCCGAGGGGCCGGGGGAGAGACCCAGTACTTC; CDR3: CASSFRGAGGETQYF; J: TRBJ2-5; size: once; D: NA; V: TRBV2
DNA: TGTGCCTGGAGTGGTAGCGGGGTCGGCGGGGAGCTGTTTTTT; CDR3: CAWSGSGVGGELFF; J: TRBJ2-2; size: NA; D: TRBD2; V: TRBV30
DNA: TGTGCCAGCAGAGGACCACAAGAGACCCAGTACTTC; CDR3: CASRGPQETQYF; J: TRBJ2-5; size: NA; D: NA; V: TRBV2
DNA: TGTGCCAGCTCACCCCTAGCGGGGGGCATAGTAGTGGATACGCAGTATTTT; CDR3: CASSPLAGGIVVDTQYF; J: TRBJ2-3; size: NA; D: TRBD2; V: TRBV18
DNA: TGCAGTGCTAGTAGGGCTAGACCCGGCACAGATACGCAGTATTTT; CDR3: CSASRARPGTDTQYF; J: TRBJ2-3; size: once; D: NA; V: TRBV20-1
DNA: TGTGCCATCAGATCGCAGACCACTGAAGCTTTCTTT; CDR3: CAIRSQTTEAFF; J: TRBJ1-1; size: few; D: NA; V: TRBV10-3
DNA: TGTGCCAGCAGTGGCGGGGTCAACTATGGCTACACCTTC; CDR3: CASSGGVNYGYTF; J: TRBJ1-2; size: NA; D: NA; V: TRBV28
DNA: TGTGCCAGCAGTTATGCGACCTCTGGAAACACCATATATTTT; CDR3: CASSYATSGNTIYF; J: TRBJ1-3; size: once; D: NA; V: TRBV6-5
DNA: TGTGCCAGCAGCACCAGGGGACTAGGAGGCCGAGAGACCCAGTACTTC; CDR3: CASSTRGLGGRETQYF; J: TRBJ2-5; size: once; D: TRBD2; V: TRBV13
DNA: TGTGCCAGCAGCCCTCGGACTAGCGGGGAGACCCAGTACTTC; CDR3: CASSPRTSGETQYF; J: TRBJ2-5; size: NA; D: TRBD2; V: TRBV11-3
DNA: TGTGCCTGGAGTAAGAACGACCTGTATGGGCAGTATTTT; CDR3: CAWSKNDLYGQYF; J: TRBJ2-3; size: NA; D: NA; V: TRBV30
DNA: TGTGCCAGCAGCCCCCAGGGGGGCAGAGCTGCTGGGGCCAACGTCCTGACTTTC; CDR3: CASSPQGGRAAGANVLTF; J: TRBJ2-6; size: NA; D: NA; V: TRBV9
DNA: TGTGCCAGCGCTAAGGAGTGGGGAACTGAAGCTTTCTTT; CDR3: CASAKEWGTEAFF; J: TRBJ1-1; size: NA; D: NA; V: TRBV12-3/TRBV12-4
DNA: TGTGCCAGCAGCTTGAGGACAGACATGAACACTGAAGCTTTCTTT; CDR3: CASSLRTDMNTEAFF; J: TRBJ1-1; size: NA; D: NA; V: TRBV5-5
DNA: TGTGCCAGCAGTCCGGGACTAAGGAACACCGGGGAGCTGTTTTTT; CDR3: CASSPGLRNTGELFF; J: TRBJ2-2; size: NA; D: TRBD2; V: TRBV28
DNA: TGTGCCAGCTCACCAGGGGCAAGGAAAACAGATACGCAGTATTTT; CDR3: CASSPGARKTDTQYF; J: TRBJ2-3; size: NA; D: NA; V: TRBV18
DNA: TGTGCCAGCAGCCCGGGACAGGGTTTACTCGGCTACACCTTC; CDR3: CASSPGQGLLGYTF; J: TRBJ1-2; size: NA; D: TRBD1; V: TRBV5-4
DNA: TGCGCCAGCAGTTCGCAGCGGGGAGGGGCGAAAGAGACCCAGTACTTC; CDR3: CASSSQRGGAKETQYF; J: TRBJ2-5; size: NA; D: TRBD2; V: TRBV5-1
DNA: TGTGCCAGCAGCCCCCTACGGGGTTCCACCTACGAGCAGTACTTC; CDR3: CASSPLRGSTYEQYF; J: TRBJ2-7; size: NA; D: NA; V: TRBV5-8
DNA: TGTGCCAGTTCGGGACGGCCTGGAAACACCATATATTTT; CDR3: CASSGRPGNTIYF; J: TRBJ1-3; size: NA; D: NA; V: TRBV19
DNA: TGTGCCAGCAACGATTACAGGGGCGCTTACGAGCAGTACTTC; CDR3: CASNDYRGAYEQYF; J: TRBJ2-7; size: NA; D: TRBD1; V: TRBV28
DNA: TGCGCCAGCAGCTTGGAGGGTAATAATTCACCCCTCCACTTT; CDR3: CASSLEGNNSPLHF; J: TRBJ1-6; size: NA; D: NA; V: TRBV5-1